This TCR beta chain was recorded in a study of vaccination and CD4 T cells after COVID-19 (dated by TCRdb to between 2021 and 2022). Study-wide context: Convalescent patients had a positive SARS-CoV-2 result on nasal swab PCR, and of these patients, nine had mild disease and one had severe disease. The time from the second vaccine dose to post-vaccine blood sampling had a median of approximately 72 days and ranged from roughly 13 to 241 days. The convalescent cohort comprised six males and four females, including two Hispanic individuals, seven Caucasians, two Asians and one multiracial person. Post-COVID blood samples were collected from convalescent patients a median of around 100 days after diagnosis, with a range of roughly 30 to 161 days. Control cultures received a CEFX viral epitope pool as the positive control, an HIV-1 Nef peptide pool as the negative control, or no peptide. The cultures were stimulated with overlapping spike peptide pools from SARS-CoV-2 and from the common cold coronaviruses HCoV-NL63, HCoV-OC43 and HCoV-229E. In approximately ten COVID-19 convalescent patients and 4 infection-naive healthy vaccine recipients, the spike-specific CD4+ TCR repertoire before mRNA vaccination was compared with the repertoire after mRNA vaccination. Each participant got two doses of either the Pfizer-BioNTech BNT162b2 vaccine (n=8) or the Moderna mRNA-1273 vaccine (n=2).

In the paper's terms, the treatment or condition label means: approximately nine-day PBMC culture with coronavirus spike peptide pools or control peptides (ViraFEST assay). The ViraFEST assay was used in the study, in which antigen-specific T cells were expanded with peptide pools and expanded clonotypes were subsequently identified by TCR sequencing. The convalescent patients' positive SARS-CoV-2 PCR tests were from March to December 2020, which was before the Alpha, Beta and Delta variants emerged in the United States. Around 2 million PBMCs per well were cultured in IMDM with roughly 5.5% human AB serum and 8 to 10 IU/ml IL-2, plus 10 ug/ml peptide pools. Half of the culture medium was replaced with fresh IL-2-containing medium on days 3 and 7. Once the cells had been in culture for 9 to 10 days, the EasySep CD4+ T cell isolation kit was used to isolate CD4+ T cells by negative selection. Ficoll-Paque Plus gradient centrifugation was used to isolate PBMCs from whole blood, and the isolated PBMCs were then either used fresh or cryopreserved at -140C. Each culture condition was generally run in triplicate wells.

Of note for this clonotype: The antigen it recognizes is unknown. Per-base qualities were not stored, and no clone one base away is much larger.

The library was generated by PCR. TCR sequencing of DNA from cultured CD4+ T cells used the Oncomine TCR Beta short-read assay at the Johns Hopkins FTIC core. The QIAamp micro DNA kit was used to extract genomic DNA from the cultured CD4+ T cells. The Oncomine TCR Beta libraries from cultured CD4+ T cells were pooled using unique dual indexes and then sequenced on an Illumina iSeq 100. In the original analysis: Non-productive sequences were filtered out, and CDR3s that did not start with C, did not end with F or W, or were shorter than 7 amino acids were discarded. The MANAFEST web application identified antigen-specific clonotypes by comparing peptide-stimulated wells against reference wells and other culture wells. To be called positive, a clone needed an FDR below 0.05, an odds ratio above 5, and a productive frequency above 0.1% in at least two of three replicate wells. Cross-reactive clonotypes were defined as significantly expanded in both SARS-CoV-2 spike wells and at least one common cold coronavirus spike condition. Similarity between CDR3 sequences was evaluated in R version 3.6.1 using Levenshtein distances (stringdist) and unrooted phylogenetic trees (ape). The public reads were reanalyzed by TCRdb: fastp trimming at Q25, MiXCR alignment, in-frame beta chains only. Each CDR3 protein gets just one entry, which takes the most common genes and DNA from the rows behind it. The V and J calls come from TCRdb's annotation, not from the publication. In all, the sample holds some 15,000 distinct CDR3 sequences, and less than 60% of those were seen once. Roughly 9.4% of the sample is held by the ten biggest clonotypes.

The CDR3 holds 13 amino acids from the cysteine to the phenylalanine. Only the CDR3 DNA stays, 39 bases, in frame from base 1. Germline trimming amounts to 4 bases on V and 3 bases on J, with 4 as the count of junction bases outside the gene matches. As encoded in the germline V gene (reference sequence), CDR1 is DFQATT while CDR2 is SNEGSKA. Study-level results and caveats: In convalescent patients, nearly all vaccine-specific clones (304 of 307) were found to be mono-reactive for SARS-CoV-2 spike rather than cross-reactive with common cold coronaviruses. An increase in the median number of SARS-CoV-2-reactive clonotypes from 21 after infection to roughly 39 after vaccination was observed, but the change was not found to be significant. Only a relatively small number of convalescent patients were included in the study, and early timepoints following natural infection were not analyzed. Among the post-vaccine SARS-CoV-2-reactive clones in convalescent patients, a median 86.3% showed up only after vaccination, which suggests vaccine-specific priming.

This receptor was taken from a human donor who had recovered from COVID-19. The chain joins TRBV20-1 to TRBJ1-2, and 8 junction bases match TRBD1. Sequenced input: CD4+ T cells from blood, cultured in vitro. The encoded CDR3 is CSATQGVDYGYTF. At the DNA level, the sequence is TGCAGTGCTACACAGGGGGTCGACTATGGCTACACCTTC.